This TCR beta chain was captured in a study of blood T cells in healthy people across ages (dated by TCRdb to the mid-2010s). Background on the whole study: In model experiments, roughly one uniquely barcoded TCR beta cDNA molecule per two T cells was captured by template switching. Two additional independent replicas of 1 million unique cDNA reads from the same blood draw were analyzed for two donors (one aged 18 to 29 and one aged 80 or older). The study measured age-related changes in TCR beta repertoire diversity using deep sequencing normalized with unique cDNA molecular identifiers. Four age groups were formed from the donors: young (average about 16 years), middle-aged (approximately 40), aged (about 62) and long-lived (82). General findings and caveats noted by the study authors: Compared with the aged group, the long-lived group had more naive CD4+ T cells, fewer expanded clones and increased TCR diversity, a pattern suggesting age selection. The percentage of naive T cells measured by flow cytometry correlated strongly with observed TCR beta diversity. Estimates of total diversity based on one million sequenced T cells were regarded as lower bounds and as underestimates. Observed TCR beta diversity per million T cells fell roughly linearly with age, and a significant reduction was already apparent by age roughly 40. Because the CMV infection status of the donors was unknown, age-related changes in expanded clonotypes may potentially have been confounded. Since profiling was done on bulk unsorted PBMCs, naive and antigen-experienced compartments could not be conclusively compared.

Remarks on this clonotype: Its antigen remains undetermined. No per-base quality is available; no much larger clone lies one base away.

The roughly 39 donors, aged about 6 to 95 years, were systemically healthy Caucasian individuals from Russia. Roughly 9 milliliters of peripheral blood were drawn from each donor into EDTA-treated Vacutainer tubes. Ficoll-Paque density-gradient centrifugation was used to isolate PBMCs, with at least 6.5 million per sample. Trizol reagent was used to extract total RNA from the PBMCs, yielding at least 6 micrograms per sample. Naive CD45RAhigh/CD27high T cell percentages were measured by flow cytometry on a PBMC aliquot from every donor. Library method: 5' RACE. Sequencing was performed on an Illumina HiSeq 2500. A second roughly 6 to 12 cycle PCR used a sample-barcoded 5' primer and a J-beta primer mix. A template-switch 5' adaptor carrying 12 random nucleotides introduced a unique molecular identifier onto each TCR beta cDNA molecule. Each sample yielded at least 2.5 million CDR3-containing paired-end reads. All of the RNA was converted into first-strand cDNA using the Mint cDNA synthesis kit, with a TRBC-specific oligonucleotide serving as the primer. After uracil-DNA glycosylase treatment, a first 18-cycle PCR used universal primers M1SS and BC2_uni_R on all cDNA. The paper's processing steps were these. Normalization of each sample was performed by random selection of 1 million high-quality reads, each carrying a distinct molecular identifier. Instead of being binned into consensus sequences, reads with shared molecular identifiers were discarded. MiTCR, with a Q25 quality threshold and the strictest error-elimination algorithm, was used for CDR3 identification, clonotype clustering and error correction. Lower-bound total TCR beta diversity was estimated with a nonparametric unseen species model using Euler transformation. The public reads were quality trimmed at Q25 with fastp and then assembled into clones with MiXCR by TCRdb, keeping productive beta chains. Each CDR3 protein appears once, grouped with its most common genes and DNA. The V and J calls here are based on TCRdb, not the publication. This sample has 750,000 or so distinct CDR3 sequences in its table, and around 25% of those were observed once. 9.4% of the sample is held by the ten biggest clonotypes.

In addition, the sample was reused for a study of T cells of mothers and their children. From that second study: Nine systemically healthy Caucasian individuals, comprising three mothers and their six children, were included as donors. cDNA synthesis consumed the entire amount of extracted RNA, loaded at around 1.5 ug RNA in each 15 ul reaction. In the second PCR, sample barcodes and 2-4 random nucleotides were introduced via the M1S primer. More than 8 million TCR beta CDR3 reads were obtained from each mother, and roughly 3 million reads were obtained from each child. TCR recombination output is similarly shaped by thymic selection in related and unrelated pairs, with a minor effect exerted by inherited differences. Related mother-child pairs always showed normalized repertoire overlap that was slightly higher than in unrelated mother-child pairs, though the difference was never significant. No persistent microchimeric T cell clones were detected, at a sensitivity of around 97 clones per million clonotypes. To look for features that set related mother-child pairs apart from unrelated individuals, the researchers ran deep NGS to compare the TCR beta repertoires of mothers and children. The mean age was roughly 36 +/- 4 years for the mothers and 11 +/- 4 years for the children. After adapters were ligated using NEBNext reagents, the libraries underwent 100+100 nt paired-end sequencing on an Illumina HiSeq 2000. To avoid cross-contamination, the mother libraries and the child libraries were prepared a month apart and sequenced in separate runs. Between roughly 450,000 and 2,200,000 distinct TCR beta clonotypes were identified per donor. Naive TCR beta clonotypes were estimated from low-frequency clonotypes matched to each donor's FACS-determined naive share, without sorting.

Sequenced: blood. This clonotype was obtained from a boy younger than 18 in good health.

The nucleotide sequence is given as TGTGCCAGTAGTACCCTTGGGGAGGAGCAGTACTTC. It encodes CASSTLGEEQYF. The sequence joins TRBV19 to TRBJ2-5; the D region possibly corresponds to TRBD2 (6 bases align). A distance of 14 bases separates the germline ends of V and J, which lose 4 bases and 11 bases respectively. The CDR3 goes from the cysteine to the phenylalanine over 12 residues. CDR3 DNA is the only sequence kept; it has 36 bases, read in frame from the first base. CDR1 and CDR2, looked up from the germline V gene (reference sequence), are LNHDA and SQIVND.